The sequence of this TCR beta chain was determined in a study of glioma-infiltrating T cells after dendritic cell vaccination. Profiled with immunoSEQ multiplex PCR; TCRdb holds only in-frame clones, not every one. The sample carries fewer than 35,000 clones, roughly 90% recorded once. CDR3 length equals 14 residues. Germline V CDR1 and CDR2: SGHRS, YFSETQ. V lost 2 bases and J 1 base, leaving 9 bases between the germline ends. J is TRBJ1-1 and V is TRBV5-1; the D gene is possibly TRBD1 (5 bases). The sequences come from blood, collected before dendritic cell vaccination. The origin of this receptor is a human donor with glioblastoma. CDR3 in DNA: TGCGCCAGCAGCTTCGTTAGGGGGAACACTGAAGCTTTCTTT. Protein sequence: CASSFVRGNTEAFF.